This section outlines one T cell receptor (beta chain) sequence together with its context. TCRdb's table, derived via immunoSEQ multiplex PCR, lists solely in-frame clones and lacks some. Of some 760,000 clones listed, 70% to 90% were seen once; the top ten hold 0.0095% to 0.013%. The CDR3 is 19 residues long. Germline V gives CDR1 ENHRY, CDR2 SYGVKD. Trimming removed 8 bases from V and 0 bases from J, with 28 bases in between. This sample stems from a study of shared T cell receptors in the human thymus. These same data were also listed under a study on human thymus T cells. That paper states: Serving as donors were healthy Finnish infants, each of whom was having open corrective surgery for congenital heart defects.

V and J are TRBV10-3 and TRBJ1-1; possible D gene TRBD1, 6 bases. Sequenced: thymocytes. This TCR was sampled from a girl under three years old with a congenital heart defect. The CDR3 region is CAIAYPPTGGGWMNTEAFF. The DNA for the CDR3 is TGTGCCATCGCATACCCACCGACGGGGGGCGGTTGGATGAACACTGAAGCTTTCTTT.